This entry lists 16 T cell receptor beta chains sequenced from one sample in a study of Ad26.COV2.S vaccination and SARS-CoV-2 variants. Specified treatment: over 15 received Ad26.COV2.S at low or high dose, single or two shots; a few received placebo; per-sample allocation not given. Collection of samples fell on day 63 after the first vaccine or placebo injection. Data came from immunoSEQ multiplex PCR; TCRdb stores just in-frame clones and leaves some out. The sample contains 430,000 or so clones, roughly 89% of which appear only once. The material was peripheral blood, obtained in a trial of Ad26.COV2.S vaccine versus placebo. The receptors derive from a person between 18 and 65 years old who received the Ad26.COV2.S COVID-19 vaccine or a placebo.

This clone was seen more than once but under ten times. The rearrangement uses TRBV27 and TRBJ1-5; D uncertain. The CDR3 extends over 14 amino acids. The ends were cut back, 6 bases at V and 2 bases at J, with 11 bases in the middle. In germline, CDR1 is MNHEY, CDR2 SMNVEV (reference sequence). The CDR3: CASRPSQGNQPQHF. CDR3 coding DNA: TGTGCCAGCAGACCCTCGCAGGGCAATCAGCCCCAGCATTTT.

V usage is TRBV4-1 and J usage is TRBJ1-5; 8 nucleotides align to TRBD1. V was pared by 1 base and J by 0 bases, with 8 bases of the junction left unmatched. The CDR3 contains 18 residues. Germline CDR1 and CDR2: MGHRA and YSYEKL. The DNA of the CDR3 is TGCGCCAGCAGCCAAGGGATGCGGACAGGGTATAGCAATCAGCCCCAGCATTTT. Its translation: CASSQGMRTGYSNQPQHF.

This rearrangement joins TRBV28 to TRBJ2-3; D possibly uses TRBD1 or TRBD2 (5 bases each). This CDR3 spans 15 amino acids. The germline V gene encodes CDR1 MDHEN and CDR2 SYDVKM. The germline V and J ends were trimmed by 8 bases and 0 bases, with 15 bases remaining between them. CDR3 DNA sequence: TGTGCCAGCGGAGCTACCGGGACCAGCACAGATACGCAGTATTTT. Encoded protein: CASGATGTSTDTQYF. Full variable domain (rest looked up from reference TRBV28 and TRBJ2-3): DVKVTQSSRYLVKRTGEKVFLECVQDMDHENMFWYRQDPGLGLRLIYFSYDVKMKEKGDIPEGYSVSREKKERFSLILESASTNQTSMYLCASGATGTSTDTQYFGPGTRLTVL.

J is TRBJ2-3 and V is TRBV20-1; the match to TRBD2 covers 13 bases. Germline CDR1 is DFQATT and CDR2 is SNEGSKA (reference sequence). CDR3 length equals 15 residues. Losses at the gene ends were 6 bases for V and 6 bases for J; bases not matched to a gene: 9. The CDR3, as DNA: TGCAGTGCGAGTGGACTAGCGGGGGTGGGGGATACGCAGTATTTT. Protein sequence: CSASGLAGVGDTQYF.

The gene calls are TRBV4-1 and TRBJ2-1; TRBD2 is a possible D gene (5 bases). Trimming cost V 0 bases and J 4 bases, with 13 bases left between them. Germline V gene lookup returns CDR1 MGHRA and CDR2 YSYEKL. This CDR3 region has 16 residues. CDR3 residues: CASSQDWRVEYNEQFF. CDR3 in DNA: TGCGCCAGCAGCCAAGATTGGCGGGTTGAGTACAATGAGCAGTTCTTC.

This clone was seen only a few times. The J gene is TRBJ1-2, the V gene TRBV7-2; a weak D match, TRBD1 (6 bases). The CDR3 length is 16 residues. Trimming cost V 5 bases and J 4 bases, with 20 bases left between them. Germline loops: CDR1 SGHTA, CDR2 FQGNSA. The CDR3 DNA reads TGTGCCAGCAGCCCCCAGGGGCAGGGCCTTGGCTATGGCTACACCTTC. It encodes CASSPQGQGLGYGYTF.

The chain carries TRBV7-8 and TRBJ1-1; D possibly corresponds to TRBD1 (6 bases). In germline, CDR1 is SGHVS, CDR2 FQNEAQ. The CDR3 extends over 16 amino acids. Trimming took off 5 bases at V and 5 bases at J, with 21 bases between the two ends. CDR3 region: CASSPRLQGGGTEAFF. The CDR3 DNA sequence: TGTGCCAGCAGCCCCCGGTTACAGGGCGGAGGAACTGAAGCTTTCTTT.

The chain carries TRBV4-2 and TRBJ1-1; 7 bases fit TRBD1. The CDR3 totals 17 residues. Germline CDR1 and CDR2: LGHNA and YNFKEQ. J gave up 3 bases and V 3 bases, and 13 bases lay outside the gene matches. This CDR3 is CASSHETTTGRDTEAFF. In DNA form, the CDR3 reads TGTGCCAGCAGCCATGAAACAACGACAGGGAGGGACACTGAAGCTTTCTTT.

The V call is TRBV9, the J call TRBJ2-1, with 14 bases matching TRBD2. CDR3 size: 16 residues. J lost 5 bases, V lost 4 bases, and 5 bases had no gene match. Germline assignment: CDR1 SGDLS and CDR2 YYNGEE. This CDR3 is CASSIRLAGGNNEQFF. CDR3 nucleotide sequence: TGTGCCAGCAGCATAAGACTAGCGGGAGGGAACAATGAGCAGTTCTTC.

This sequence joins TRBV18 and TRBJ1-5; D ambiguous. This CDR3 has 11 amino acids. V was shortened by 3 bases and J by 5 bases, with 2 bases between the two germline ends. Germline CDR1 KGHSH, CDR2 LQKENI. CDR3 sequence (DNA): TGTGCCAGCTCACCCGATCAGCCCCAGCATTTT. Translation: CASSPDQPQHF.

CDR3: CAIREQGMNTEAFF. CDR3 nucleotide sequence: TGTGCCATCAGAGAACAGGGCATGAACACTGAAGCTTTCTTT. The chain links TRBV10-3 to TRBJ1-1, with a weak D call TRBD1 (6 bases). Trimming shortened V by 6 bases and J by 0 bases, and 11 bases separated the two germline ends. Looked up from germline, CDR1 is ENHRY and CDR2 is SYGVKD. CDR3 size: 14 residues.

The genes are TRBV6-1 and TRBJ2-3; D is undetermined. Germline lookup yields CDR1 MNHNS and CDR2 SASEGT. The CDR3 sequence is 16 residues long. Trimming shortened V by 4 bases and J by 0 bases, and 14 bases separated the two germline ends. CDR3 nucleotides: TGTGCCAGCAGTGTATCAGAAACAGCAAGCACAGATACGCAGTATTTT. As protein: CASSVSETASTDTQYF.

On this clone: The missing conserved phenylalanine or tryptophan at the end of this CDR3 makes a read error likely. The CDR3 DNA is TGTGCCAGCAGCTCCCTGGGCGGAGGCGGACGGGGCTACACCCTC. This encodes CASSSLGGGGRGYTL. The chain employs TRBV5-4 and TRBJ1-2; D ambiguous. V was clipped by 3 bases and J by 8 bases, with 20 bases between them. The germline gives CDR1 SGHNT, CDR2 YYREEE (reference sequence). This CDR3 is built from 15 residues.

This chain uses TRBV14 with TRBJ1-1; unclear D gene. Trimming removed 2 bases at V and 6 bases at J, with 16 bases between. In germline, CDR1 is SGHDN, CDR2 FVKESK. The CDR3 runs to 15 residues. CDR3 residues: CASSQNGRRKPEAFF. In DNA form, the CDR3 reads TGTGCCAGCAGCCAAAATGGCCGTAGGAAGCCTGAAGCTTTCTTT.

A note on this clone: This sample includes further DNA sequences coding for the same CDR3. This rearrangement joins TRBV24-1 to TRBJ2-2; D gene uncertain. The CDR3 spans 13 residues. V gave up 5 bases and J gave up 1 base, with 4 bases separating them. Germline CDR1 and CDR2: KGHDR and SFDVKD. The CDR3 region has the DNA TGTGCCACCAGTGCCCTGAACACCGGGGAGCTGTTTTTT. Amino acids: CATSALNTGELFF.

V is TRBV13 and J is TRBJ2-2; unclear D gene. The CDR3 extends over 17 amino acids. Germline V gives CDR1 PRHDT, CDR2 FYEKMQ (reference sequence). V was shortened by 3 bases and J by 0 bases, with 14 bases between the two germline ends. DNA for the CDR3: TGTGCCAGCAGCTTTGCTGTAGAGCCACCGAACACCGGGGAGCTGTTTTTT. This encodes CASSFAVEPPNTGELFF.